These T cell receptor beta chains were read from a single sample in a study of cytomegalovirus exposure and HLA in healthy donors. The repertoire was sequenced with immunoSEQ multiplex PCR; TCRdb's copy has only in-frame clones and lacks some. The table has some 180,000 clones, approximately 79% seen once. The sequenced sample consisted of PBMCs. The receptor source for this set is a male donor in good health and CMV-seronegative. Both conserved end residues are part of each CDR3. D genes are given only for firm matches. The size of a clone is reported for some rows only, either as once, few or many, or as a class for expanded clones.

size: -; D: -; J: TRBJ2-5; V: TRBV6-6; CDR3: CASSYGGELGETQYF; DNA: TGTGCCAGCAGTTACGGCGGCGAACTAGGAGAGACCCAGTACTTC
size: -; D: TRBD1; J: TRBJ1-6; V: TRBV10-3; CDR3: CAIRGQGNSPLHF; DNA: TGTGCCATCAGAGGACAGGGTAATTCACCCCTCCACTTT
size: -; D: -; J: TRBJ2-7; V: TRBV6-5; CDR3: CASSYSPGIGSYEQYF; DNA: TGTGCCAGCAGTTACTCTCCGGGGATCGGCTCCTACGAGCAGTACTTC
size: -; D: TRBD1; J: TRBJ1-2; V: TRBV19; CDR3: CASTSHRTGGRGYTF; DNA: TGTGCCAGTACCTCTCACCGGACAGGGGGCAGGGGCTACACCTTC
size: -; D: TRBD1; J: TRBJ2-2; V: TRBV5-1; CDR3: CASSTGQGRTGELFF; DNA: TGCGCCAGCAGCACGGGACAGGGGCGCACCGGGGAGCTGTTTTTT
size: -; D: -; J: TRBJ2-5; V: TRBV25-1; CDR3: CASRMDSRETQYF; DNA: TGTGCCAGCAGGATGGATTCGAGGGAGACCCAGTACTTC
size: -; D: TRBD1; J: TRBJ1-4; V: TRBV7-2; CDR3: CASSVPGQGPKKLFF; DNA: TGTGCCAGCAGCGTGCCGGGACAGGGGCCGAAAAAACTGTTTTTT
size: -; D: -; J: TRBJ1-2; V: TRBV20-1; CDR3: CSATDGYGYTF; DNA: TGCAGTGCCACAGACGGCTATGGCTACACCTTC
size: -; D: -; J: TRBJ2-7; V: TRBV6-1; CDR3: CASRLGVRGSYEQYF; DNA: TGTGCCAGCAGATTAGGAGTCCGGGGCTCCTACGAGCAGTACTTC
size: -; D: TRBD2; J: TRBJ2-3; V: TRBV25-1; CDR3: CASSEWTGGRGDTQYF; DNA: TGTGCCAGCAGTGAATGGACGGGGGGGCGGGGAGATACGCAGTATTTT
size: -; D: TRBD1; J: TRBJ1-1; V: TRBV9; CDR3: CASTMGTALNTEAFF; DNA: TGTGCCAGCACCATGGGGACAGCGCTGAACACTGAAGCTTTCTTT
size: -; D: -; J: TRBJ2-7; V: TRBV5-8; CDR3: CASSFLGLPGQEQYF; DNA: TGTGCCAGCAGCTTTCTAGGACTCCCCGGACAGGAGCAGTACTTC
size: -; D: -; J: TRBJ2-1; V: TRBV11-2; CDR3: CASSARDNSYNEQFF; DNA: TGTGCCAGCAGCGCCCGGGACAACTCCTACAATGAGCAGTTCTTC
size: -; D: -; J: TRBJ1-1; V: TRBV6-1; CDR3: CASSARRGGNTEAFF; DNA: TGTGCCAGCAGTGCTCGAAGGGGAGGAAACACTGAAGCTTTCTTT
size: -; D: -; J: TRBJ2-3; V: TRBV7-8; CDR3: CASSLSPKTTQTTDTQYF; DNA: TGTGCCAGCAGCTTATCCCCTAAGACTACCCAAACCACAGATACGCAGTATTTT
size: -; D: TRBD2; J: TRBJ2-1; V: TRBV6-1; CDR3: CASSGPASGGGHEQFF; DNA: TGTGCCAGCAGTGGCCCAGCTAGCGGGGGAGGGCATGAGCAGTTCTTC
size: -; D: -; J: TRBJ1-1; V: TRBV5-6; CDR3: CASSFSGNTEAFF; DNA: TGTGCCAGCAGCTTCTCAGGTAACACTGAAGCTTTCTTT
size: -; D: TRBD1; J: TRBJ1-2; V: TRBV9; CDR3: CASSAGQTGDYGYTF; DNA: TGTGCCAGCAGCGCAGGCCAAACAGGGGACTATGGCTACACCTTC
size: -; D: -; J: TRBJ1-6; V: TRBV4-1; CDR3: CASSQRGGGNSPLHF; DNA: TGCGCCAGCAGCCAACGTGGGGGGGGGAATTCACCCCTCCACTTT
size: -; D: TRBD1; J: TRBJ2-7; V: TRBV7-6; CDR3: CASSLRTGAFYEQYF; DNA: TGTGCCAGCAGCTTACGGACAGGGGCCTTCTACGAGCAGTACTTC
size: -; D: TRBD1; J: TRBJ2-7; V: TRBV4-1; CDR3: CASSQDPQGAYEQYF; DNA: TGCGCCAGCAGCCAAGATCCCCAGGGGGCTTACGAGCAGTACTTC
size: -; D: TRBD1; J: TRBJ1-6; V: TRBV5-4; CDR3: CASSLDRGRPLHF; DNA: TGTGCCAGCAGCCTTGACAGGGGCCGACCCCTCCACTTT
size: -; D: TRBD2; J: TRBJ2-5; V: TRBV2; CDR3: CASKLAGRGGLYF; DNA: TGTGCCAGCAAACTCGCGGGGCGGGGGGGCCTGTACTTC
size: -; D: TRBD1; J: TRBJ1-5; V: TRBV19; CDR3: CASSTGQDVQPQHF; DNA: TGTGCCAGTAGTACAGGACAGGACGTTCAGCCCCAGCATTTT
size: few; D: TRBD1; J: TRBJ1-1; V: TRBV4-3; CDR3: CASSHQTRDRTLNTEAFF; DNA: TGCGCCAGCAGCCATCAAACACGGGACAGGACCTTGAACACTGAAGCTTTCTTT
size: -; D: TRBD1; J: TRBJ1-1; V: TRBV7-2; CDR3: CASSLALRGTEAFF; DNA: TGTGCCAGCAGCTTAGCGCTCAGGGGGACTGAAGCTTTCTTT
size: few; D: TRBD1; J: TRBJ2-7; V: TRBV7-9; CDR3: CASSSRDSYDYEQYF; DNA: TGTGCCAGCAGCTCAAGGGACAGTTACGACTACGAGCAGTACTTC
size: -; D: -; J: TRBJ1-2; V: TRBV7-2; CDR3: CASSQLLQGFGGYTF; DNA: TGTGCCAGCAGCCAACTCTTACAGGGATTTGGTGGCTACACCTTC
size: -; D: TRBD1; J: TRBJ2-1; V: TRBV5-4; CDR3: CASSLEGGTYNEQFF; DNA: TGTGCCAGCAGCTTGGAAGGGGGCACCTACAATGAGCAGTTCTTC
size: once; D: -; J: TRBJ1-1; V: TRBV2; CDR3: CASSRDRNTEAFF; DNA: TGTGCCAGCAGCAGAGACAGGAACACTGAAGCTTTCTTT
size: -; D: -; J: TRBJ2-5; V: TRBV18; CDR3: CASSPQGETQYF; DNA: TGTGCCAGCTCACCCCAGGGGGAGACCCAGTACTTC
size: -; D: -; J: TRBJ2-5; V: TRBV21-1; CDR3: CASSNGGLAGQMKTQYF; DNA: TGTGCCAGCAGCAATGGGGGACTAGCGGGTCAAATGAAGACCCAGTACTTC
size: -; D: -; J: TRBJ1-4; V: TRBV7-9; CDR3: CASSSRGEKLFF; DNA: TGTGCCAGCAGCTCCCGGGGTGAAAAACTGTTTTTT
size: few; D: -; J: TRBJ2-7; V: TRBV5-1; CDR3: CASSWGLAYEQYF; DNA: TGCGCCAGCAGCTGGGGACTGGCCTACGAGCAGTACTTC
size: -; D: TRBD2; J: TRBJ2-5; V: TRBV7-7; CDR3: CASSQGTSGGQETQYF; DNA: TGTGCCAGCAGTCAAGGGACTAGCGGGGGCCAAGAGACCCAGTACTTC
size: many; D: -; J: TRBJ2-7; V: TRBV6-1; CDR3: CASSEETGSFSYEQYF; DNA: TGTGCCAGCAGTGAAGAGACAGGATCTTTCTCCTACGAGCAGTACTTC
size: -; D: TRBD1; J: TRBJ1-6; V: TRBV6-5; CDR3: CASSSWTGDSPLHF; DNA: TGTGCCAGCAGTTCATGGACAGGGGACTCACCCCTCCACTTT
size: -; D: TRBD2; J: TRBJ2-3; V: TRBV7-9; CDR3: CASSISETSGNTQYF; DNA: TGTGCCAGCAGCATCTCTGAGACTAGCGGAAATACGCAGTATTTT
size: -; D: -; J: TRBJ2-5; V: TRBV4-1; CDR3: CASSQEGALETQYF; DNA: TGCGCCAGCAGCCAAGAGGGCGCACTGGAGACCCAGTACTTC
size: -; D: -; J: TRBJ1-1; V: TRBV29-1; CDR3: CSLSARGMNTEAFF; DNA: TGCAGCCTATCCGCAAGGGGGATGAACACTGAAGCTTTCTTT
size: -; D: -; J: TRBJ1-1; V: TRBV27; CDR3: CASSFLPVQNTEAFF; DNA: TGTGCCAGCAGTTTTTTGCCAGTCCAGAACACTGAAGCTTTCTTT
size: once; D: TRBD2; J: TRBJ2-2; V: TRBV7-9; CDR3: CASSPLVAGALNTGELFF; DNA: TGTGCCAGCAGCCCCCTGGTAGCGGGGGCGCTGAACACCGGGGAGCTGTTTTTT
size: -; D: TRBD1; J: TRBJ2-2; V: TRBV10-3; CDR3: CATRGHDTGELFF; DNA: TGTGCCACCAGGGGGCATGACACCGGGGAGCTGTTTTTT
size: -; D: -; J: TRBJ1-1; V: TRBV5-1; CDR3: CASSLATANTEAFF; DNA: TGCGCCAGCAGCCTCGCGACAGCAAACACTGAAGCTTTCTTT
size: -; D: -; J: TRBJ1-5; V: TRBV18; CDR3: CASSLGSNQPQHF; DNA: TGTGCCAGCTCGCTCGGTAGCAATCAGCCCCAGCATTTT
size: -; D: -; J: TRBJ2-5; V: TRBV29-1; CDR3: CSVELPSLETQYF; DNA: TGCAGCGTTGAATTACCTAGCCTAGAGACCCAGTACTTC
size: -; D: -; J: TRBJ2-6; V: TRBV19; CDR3: CASSRDISGANVLTF; DNA: TGTGCCAGTAGCAGAGACATCTCTGGGGCCAACGTCCTGACTTTC
size: -; D: TRBD1; J: TRBJ2-7; V: TRBV19; CDR3: CASSEGQVGYEQYF; DNA: TGTGCCAGTAGTGAAGGACAGGTCGGCTACGAGCAGTACTTC
size: -; D: -; J: TRBJ1-2; V: TRBV30; CDR3: CAWSPSANYGYTF; DNA: TGTGCCTGGAGTCCCAGCGCTAACTATGGCTACACCTTC
size: -; D: -; J: TRBJ2-7; V: TRBV11-2; CDR3: CASSPRQGAGEQYF; DNA: TGTGCCAGCAGCCCCCGACAGGGAGCGGGCGAGCAGTACTTC
size: few; D: -; J: TRBJ1-1; V: TRBV25-1; CDR3: CASSQGWTEAFF; DNA: TGTGCCAGCAGTCAGGGCTGGACTGAAGCTTTCTTT
size: few; D: TRBD1; J: TRBJ1-1; V: TRBV4-3; CDR3: CASSLTGGTEAFF; DNA: TGCGCCAGCAGCTTAACAGGGGGGACTGAAGCTTTCTTT